The rows below give T cell receptor beta chains drawn from one sample of a study of T cell changes during pregnancy in multiple sclerosis. The repertoire was sequenced with immunoSEQ multiplex PCR; TCRdb's copy has only in-frame clones and lacks some. The data contain more than 45,000 clones, 85% to 95% of them seen just once; the ten biggest clones take up more than 3%. Sequences were derived from CD8+ T cells from peripheral blood mononuclear cells, sampled in the second trimester of pregnancy. The receptor set was obtained from a female donor with multiple sclerosis, enrolled in a pregnancy study. Both conserved end residues are part of each CDR3. Each record gives: clone size, V gene, J gene, D gene, CDR3 protein, CDR3 DNA. D genes are given only for firm matches. The size field is filled for only some rows; it gives once, few, many or a size class.

NA	TRBV6-1	TRBJ2-3	NA	CASSDGTVIGTDTQYF	TGTGCCAGCAGTGACGGGACTGTGATCGGCACAGATACGCAGTATTTT
NA	TRBV7-6	TRBJ2-7	NA	CASTTNPPNEQYF	TGTGCCAGCACCACCAACCCCCCTAACGAGCAGTACTTC
NA	TRBV27	TRBJ1-5	NA	CASSLLGSSNQPQHF	TGTGCCAGCAGTTTGTTGGGGAGTAGCAATCAGCCCCAGCATTTT
NA	TRBV9	TRBJ2-3	NA	CASSLPPSDTQYF	TGTGCCAGCAGCCTACCTCCATCGGATACGCAGTATTTT
NA	TRBV9	TRBJ2-2	TRBD2	CASSVPGARGDTGELFF	TGTGCCAGCAGCGTCCCTGGGGCGCGGGGGGATACCGGGGAGCTGTTTTTT
NA	TRBV27	TRBJ2-7	TRBD2	CASSLGPGGTYEQYF	TGTGCCAGCAGTTTAGGCCCCGGGGGGACCTACGAGCAGTACTTC
NA	TRBV5-1	TRBJ2-1	TRBD2	CASSLGLAGYNEQFF	TGCGCCAGCAGCTTAGGTCTAGCGGGGTACAATGAGCAGTTCTTC
NA	TRBV7-9	TRBJ1-1	NA	CASSPSDRNTEAFF	TGTGCCAGCAGCCCATCCGACAGGAACACTGAAGCTTTCTTT
NA	TRBV7-9	TRBJ1-3	NA	CASSPPHSGNTIYF	TGTGCCAGCAGCCCCCCCCACTCTGGAAACACCATATATTTT
NA	TRBV7-9	TRBJ2-7	NA	CASSLPGGYEQYF	TGTGCCAGCAGCTTACCGGGTGGCTACGAGCAGTACTTC
NA	TRBV13	TRBJ2-7	NA	CASSSQPTSYNEQYF	TGTGCCAGCAGCTCCCAACCCACTAGTTACAACGAGCAGTACTTC
NA	TRBV6-5	TRBJ1-4	NA	CATTKRPNEKLFF	TGTGCCACCACAAAACGTCCCAATGAAAAACTGTTTTTT
few	TRBV2	TRBJ1-5	NA	CASRKGLDQPQHF	TGTGCCAGCAGAAAGGGACTGGATCAGCCCCAGCATTTT
NA	TRBV7-6	TRBJ2-4	TRBD2	CASSLEAGGAKNIQYF	TGTGCCAGCAGCTTAGAAGCGGGGGGGGCCAAAAACATTCAGTACTTC
NA	TRBV2	TRBJ1-1	NA	CASFLGVMNTEAFF	TGTGCCAGCTTCTTAGGGGTCATGAACACTGAAGCTTTCTTT
NA	TRBV5-4	TRBJ2-2	TRBD1	CASSLDRGFGELFF	TGTGCCAGCAGCTTGGACAGGGGTTTCGGGGAGCTGTTTTTT